A selection of T cell receptor beta chains follows, all from one sample in a study of spatial heterogeneity in lung cancer. A single record per CDR3 protein comes from TCRdb applying MiXCR to the 5' RACE reads. This sample has 10,000 to 15,000 distinct CDR3 sequences; approximately 15% occur once, and the top ten carry approximately 37%. The source material was PBMCs, sampled at surgery. Receptors originate from a male donor with early-stage non-small cell lung cancer. Both conserved end residues are part of each CDR3. D genes are given only for firm matches. Size tells how often a clone was seen (once, few, many) or the class of an expanded clone, and some rows leave it out.

v_gene	j_gene	abundance	d_gene	CDR3nt	CDR3aa
TRBV14	TRBJ1-6	medium-sized	NA	TGTGCCAGCAGCCAAGACAGGGGTCGCTCACCCCTCCACTTT	CASSQDRGRSPLHF
TRBV28	TRBJ2-7	few	TRBD1	TGTGCCAGCAGTCCGGCGCGACAGGGGGCTCGGGAGCAGTACTTC	CASSPARQGAREQYF
TRBV3-1	TRBJ1-4	many	NA	TGTGCCAGCAGCCAAGATCCCCATAAACTGTTTTTT	CASSQDPHKLFF
TRBV6-2/TRBV6-3	TRBJ2-3	many	TRBD2	TGTGCCCCCAGCCTAAAGGAACTAGCGGGGAGATTCACAGATACGCAGTATTTT	CAPSLKELAGRFTDTQYF
TRBV7-9	TRBJ1-5	few	TRBD1	TGTGCCAGCAGCCCTCCGGACAGGGAGAATCAGCCCCAGCATTTT	CASSPPDRENQPQHF
TRBV11-2	TRBJ2-1	many	TRBD1	TGTGCCAGCAGCACGGACAGGGGAAATGAGCAGTTCTTC	CASSTDRGNEQFF
TRBV27	TRBJ2-7	few	NA	TGTGCCAGCAGTTTAAACGGTGAGCAGTACTTC	CASSLNGEQYF
TRBV3-1	TRBJ1-5	NA	NA	TGTGCCAGCAGCCGGGGGAGGCAGAATCAGCCCCAGCATTTT	CASSRGRQNQPQHF
TRBV7-2	TRBJ2-1	few	NA	TGTGCCAGCAGCCCCCCGCGGGACACGGCAAGCAATGAGCAGTTCTTC	CASSPPRDTASNEQFF
TRBV20-1	TRBJ1-2	NA	NA	TGCAGTGCTCGGACAGCCTCTAACTATGGCTACACCTTC	CSARTASNYGYTF
TRBV6-5	TRBJ1-1	many	NA	TGTGCCAGCAGTTACAGTCAGGGGAACACTGAAGCTTTCTTT	CASSYSQGNTEAFF
TRBV18	TRBJ2-2	NA	NA	TGTGCCAGCTCACACAGTCGTGCAGACACCGGGGAGCTGTTTTTT	CASSHSRADTGELFF
TRBV12-3/TRBV12-4	TRBJ1-5	many	NA	TGTGCCAGCAGTCGGGACCGCAGTACTAATCAGCCCCAGCATTTT	CASSRDRSTNQPQHF
TRBV2	TRBJ2-5	NA	NA	TGTGCCTCCAGAGGGGAACAAGAGACCCAGTACTTC	CASRGEQETQYF
TRBV9	TRBJ2-5	many	NA	TGTGCCAGCAGCGGGGGGGCAACCCAAGAGACCCAGTACTTC	CASSGGATQETQYF
TRBV20-1	TRBJ1-5	NA	NA	TGCAGTGCTAGAAGGAGCAATCAGCCCCAGCATTTT	CSARRSNQPQHF
TRBV20-1	TRBJ1-3	NA	NA	TGCAGTGCCCCGATTGGGACACACGGGGACACCATATATTTT	CSAPIGTHGDTIYF
TRBV11-2	TRBJ2-7	few	NA	TGTGCCAGCGGCTTCGCCGACGAGCAGTACTTC	CASGFADEQYF
TRBV20-1	TRBJ1-5	few	NA	TGCAGTGCTGGGGGAGAAGCCCCCAATCAGCCCCAGCATTTT	CSAGGEAPNQPQHF
TRBV2	TRBJ1-3	medium-sized	NA	TGTGCCAGCAGCAGGGATGTCTCTGGAAACACCATATATTTT	CASSRDVSGNTIYF